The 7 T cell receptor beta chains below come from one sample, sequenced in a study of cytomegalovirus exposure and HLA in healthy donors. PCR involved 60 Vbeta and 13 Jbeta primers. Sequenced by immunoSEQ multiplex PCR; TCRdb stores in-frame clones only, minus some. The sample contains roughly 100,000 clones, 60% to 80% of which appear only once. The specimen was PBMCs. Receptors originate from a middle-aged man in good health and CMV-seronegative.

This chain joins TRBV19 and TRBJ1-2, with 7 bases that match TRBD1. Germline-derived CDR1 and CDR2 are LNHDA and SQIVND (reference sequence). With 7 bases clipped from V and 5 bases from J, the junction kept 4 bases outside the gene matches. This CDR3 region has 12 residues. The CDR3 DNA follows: TGTGCCAGTACAAGGGACAGATATGGCTACACCTTC. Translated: CASTRDRYGYTF.

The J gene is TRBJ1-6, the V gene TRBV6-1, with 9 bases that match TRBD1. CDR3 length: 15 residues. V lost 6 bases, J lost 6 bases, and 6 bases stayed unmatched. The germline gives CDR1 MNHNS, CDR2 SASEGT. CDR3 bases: TGTGCCAGCAGAGACAGGGGGGGTGCTAATTCACCCCTCCACTTT. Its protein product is CASRDRGGANSPLHF.

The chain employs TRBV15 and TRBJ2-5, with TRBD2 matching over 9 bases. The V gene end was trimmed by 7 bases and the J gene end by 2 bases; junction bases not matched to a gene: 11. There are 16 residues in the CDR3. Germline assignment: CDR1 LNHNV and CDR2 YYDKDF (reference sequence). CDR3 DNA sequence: TGTGCCACCAAGGCGGGGGGGCCGGTCTTTCAAGAGACCCAGTACTTC. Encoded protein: CATKAGGPVFQETQYF.

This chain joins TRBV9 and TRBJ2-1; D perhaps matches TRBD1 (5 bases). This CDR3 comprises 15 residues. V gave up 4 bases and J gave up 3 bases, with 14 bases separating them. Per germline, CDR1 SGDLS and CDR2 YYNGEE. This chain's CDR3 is CASSPNRQYYNEQFF. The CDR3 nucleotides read TGTGCCAGCAGCCCCAACCGACAGTACTACAATGAGCAGTTCTTC.

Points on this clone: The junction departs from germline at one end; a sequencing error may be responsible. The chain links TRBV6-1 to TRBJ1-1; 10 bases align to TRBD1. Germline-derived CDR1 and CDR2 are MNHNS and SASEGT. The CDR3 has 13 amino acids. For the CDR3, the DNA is TGTGCCATCAGTGGACAGGGGGACGATGAAGCTTTCTTT. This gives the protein CAISGQGDDEAFF.

CDR3 amino acids: CASRSGQGDQPQHF. In DNA form, the CDR3 reads TGTGCCAGCAGATCCGGACAGGGGGATCAGCCCCAGCATTTT. The chain employs TRBV6-5 and TRBJ1-5; 10 positions match TRBD1. Germline V gene data show CDR1 as MNHEY and CDR2 as SVGAGI. J gave up 5 bases and V 6 bases, and 4 bases lay outside the gene matches. This CDR3 has 14 residues.

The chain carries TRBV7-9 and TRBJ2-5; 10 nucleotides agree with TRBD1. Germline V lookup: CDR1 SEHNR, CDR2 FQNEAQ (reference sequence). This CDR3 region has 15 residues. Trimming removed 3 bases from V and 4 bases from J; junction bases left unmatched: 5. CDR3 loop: CASSLAWTGGETQYF. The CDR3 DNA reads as TGTGCCAGCAGCTTGGCGTGGACAGGGGGAGAGACCCAGTACTTC.